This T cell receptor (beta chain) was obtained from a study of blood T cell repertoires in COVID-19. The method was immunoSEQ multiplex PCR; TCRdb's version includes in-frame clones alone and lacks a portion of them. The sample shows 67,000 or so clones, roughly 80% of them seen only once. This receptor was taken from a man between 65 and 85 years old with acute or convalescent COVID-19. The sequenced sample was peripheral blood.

The CDR3 here is CASSWGGEPSYNEQFF. In DNA form, the CDR3 reads TGCGCCAGCAGCTGGGGAGGGGAGCCCTCCTACAATGAGCAGTTCTTC. The chain carries TRBV5-1 and TRBJ2-1; 7 nucleotides agree with TRBD2. The V gene end was trimmed by 3 bases and the J gene end by 0 bases; junction bases not matched to a gene: 6. The CDR3 totals 16 residues. Germline loops: CDR1 SGHRS, CDR2 YFSETQ.